Here is one T cell receptor beta chain with its context. TCRdb processed the 5' RACE reads anew with MiXCR; each CDR3 protein has one entry. The table lists over 200,000 distinct CDR3 sequences, around 6.5% of them singletons, with just over 14% in the top ten. The sample is drawn from a study of identical twins. V was clipped by 5 bases and J by 5 bases; unmatched bases: 14. The CDR3 sequence is 16 residues long. This sample was also put to use in a study of T cells expressing NK-cell markers.

This sequence originates from a young woman in good health. V usage is TRBV12-3 or TRBV12-4 and J usage is TRBJ1-1; TRBD1 aligns across 7 bases. Sequencing input: CD8+ T cells sorted from blood. CDR3 loop: CASSDYLTGLETEAFF. DNA for the CDR3: TGTGCCAGCAGTGATTACCTGACAGGGTTGGAAACTGAAGCTTTCTTT.